This T cell receptor (beta chain) was sequenced during a study of response to subunit inactivated influenza vaccine. Trimming removed 8 bases from V and 0 bases from J, with 12 bases in between. In germline, CDR1 is SGHDN, CDR2 FVKESK. The CDR3 extends over 14 amino acids. TCRdb independently ran MiXCR on the RT-PCR reads; one entry per CDR3 protein. The sample includes more than 550,000 distinct CDR3 sequences, 12% seen only once; the top ten take roughly 10%. The chain couples TRBV14 to TRBJ2-3; D possibly corresponds to TRBD1 (6 bases). This TCR was recovered from a man aged 45 to 65 who received an inactivated influenza vaccine. The sample consisted of PBMCs from blood, taken on the day of vaccination. The CDR3 reads CASARGGSTDTQYF. DNA for the CDR3: TGTGCCAGCGCCCGAGGGGGTAGCACAGATACGCAGTATTTT.